What follows describes a single TCR beta chain. V lost 3 bases to trimming and J lost 1 base, with 10 bases between them. The CDR3 loop spans 14 amino acids. Germline V gives CDR1 SGDLS, CDR2 YYNGEE. These data are taken from a study of blood T cell repertoires in COVID-19. At the level of the study: Researchers got acute and convalescent COVID-19 samples from the United States, Italy and Spain. From T cells, B-cell-depleted T cells, or PBMCs came the material, which was cDNA or gDNA.

Per the study methods: Amplification with reference gene primers provided the estimates of nucleated cell counts. TCRdb keeps only in-frame clones here, not all; method: immunoSEQ multiplex PCR. D and trimming come from the DNA, and the V and J calls and clone size come from that table. The data contain roughly 200,000 clones, 86% of them singletons. This chain uses TRBV9 with TRBJ1-1; D ambiguous. The clonotype was recovered from an elderly man with acute or convalescent COVID-19. Sequenced sample: peripheral blood. The CDR3 spells CASSGAGPNTEAFF. DNA of the CDR3: TGTGCCAGCAGCGGGGCAGGTCCGAACACTGAAGCTTTCTTT.